The 3 T cell receptor beta chains below all came from one sample that was sequenced in a study of CD8+ T cells in alopecia areata. Treatment reported: oral pan-JAK inhibitor, 5-10 mg twice daily. Sequencing used cDNA as its template, made by extracting RNA and reverse transcribing it. Sequencing was performed with immunoSEQ multiplex PCR; in TCRdb, only in-frame clones are kept and a portion is missing. The sample has tens of thousands of clones; about 71% are singletons. The sample was CD8+ T cells sorted from blood, taken at approximately week 45, from a patient treated with tofacitinib. These TCRs come from a human donor with alopecia areata.

V and J are TRBV6-6 and TRBJ1-1, with a possible D match to TRBD1 (6 bases). The CDR3 has 14 residues. V was trimmed by 2 bases and J by 4 bases, leaving 11 bases between them. Germline V lookup: CDR1 MNHNY, CDR2 SVGAGI (reference sequence). CDR3 in amino acids: CASSYMGASTEAFF. CDR3 DNA sequence: TGTGCCAGCAGTTACATGGGGGCGAGCACTGAAGCTTTCTTT.

This clone was counted a few times. The J gene is TRBJ2-7, the V gene TRBV27; D gene ambiguous. The germline V and J ends were trimmed by 2 bases and 0 bases, with 8 bases remaining between them. Germline V lookup: CDR1 MNHEY, CDR2 SMNVEV (reference sequence). The CDR3 length is 14 residues. The CDR3 loop reads CASSLKIYSYEQYF. In DNA, the CDR3 is TGTGCCAGCAGTTTAAAGATATACTCCTACGAGCAGTACTTC.

The rearrangement links TRBV7-2 to TRBJ2-3, with D perhaps TRBD1 (5 bases). Germline-derived CDR1 and CDR2 are SGHTA and FQGNSA. The V end lost 2 bases, the J end lost 2 bases, and 11 bases lay between the germline ends. The CDR3 length is 15 residues. The CDR3 sequence is CASSLTGAYTDTQYF. CDR3 sequence (DNA): TGTGCCAGCAGCTTAACAGGAGCGTACACAGATACGCAGTATTTT.